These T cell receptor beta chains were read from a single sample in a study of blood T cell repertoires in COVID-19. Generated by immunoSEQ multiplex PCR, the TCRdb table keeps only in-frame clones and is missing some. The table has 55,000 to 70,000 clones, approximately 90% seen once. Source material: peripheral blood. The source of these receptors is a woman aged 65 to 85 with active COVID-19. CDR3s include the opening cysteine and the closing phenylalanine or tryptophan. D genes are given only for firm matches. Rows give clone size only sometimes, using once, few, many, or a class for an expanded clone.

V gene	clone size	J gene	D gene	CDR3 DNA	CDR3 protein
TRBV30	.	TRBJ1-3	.	TGTGCCTGGAGTGTACGGGGGTCGCTTGGAAACACCATATATTTT	CAWSVRGSLGNTIYF
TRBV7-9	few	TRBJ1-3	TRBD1	TGTGCCAGCAGTTCGACAGGGGGAATTGGAAACACCATATATTTT	CASSSTGGIGNTIYF
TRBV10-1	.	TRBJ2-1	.	TGCGCCAGCAGTGGGGTCGGCGGTGAGCAGTTCTTC	CASSGVGGEQFF
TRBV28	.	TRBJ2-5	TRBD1	TGTGCCAGCAGTCCTCACAGGGGGCGCGGGGAGACCCAGTACTTC	CASSPHRGRGETQYF
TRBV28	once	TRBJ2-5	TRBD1	TGTGCCAGCAGTTTATGGGGGGGACAGGAGGCAGAGACCCAGTACTTC	CASSLWGGQEAETQYF
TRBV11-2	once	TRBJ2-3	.	TGTGCCAGCAGCTTAGATCGGGGCACAGATACGCAGTATTTT	CASSLDRGTDTQYF
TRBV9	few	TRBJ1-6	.	TGTGCCAGCAGCGTAGACTCTTCTTGGAATTCACCCCTCCACTTT	CASSVDSSWNSPLHF
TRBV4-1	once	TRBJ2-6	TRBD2	TGCGCCAGCAGCCAGAGACTAGCGGGAGGGTCTGGGGCCAACGTCCTGACTTTC	CASSQRLAGGSGANVLTF
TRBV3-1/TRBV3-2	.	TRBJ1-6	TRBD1	TGTGCCAGCAGCCCCTCGACAGGGGTTAATTCACCCCTCCACTTT	CASSPSTGVNSPLHF
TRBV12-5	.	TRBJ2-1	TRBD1	TGTGCTAGTGGTCCTGACAGGGGGAAGAACAATGAGCAGTTCTTC	CASGPDRGKNNEQFF
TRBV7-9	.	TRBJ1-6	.	TGTGCCAGCAGCTCTGAGGATTCTAATTCACCCCTCCACTTT	CASSSEDSNSPLHF
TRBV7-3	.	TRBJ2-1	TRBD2	TGTGCCAGCAGCTTAAGTACAGCGGGACCTGGAGGCAATGAGCAGTTCTTC	CASSLSTAGPGGNEQFF
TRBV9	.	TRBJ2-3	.	TGTGCCAGCAGCGTAGACGCGCCTAGCACAGATACGCAGTATTTT	CASSVDAPSTDTQYF
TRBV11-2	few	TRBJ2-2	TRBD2	TGTGCCAGCAGCTCGGGACTAGGGGATGCCGGGGAGCTGTTTTTT	CASSSGLGDAGELFF
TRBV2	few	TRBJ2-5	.	TGTGCCAGCAGGTCAGACAGGGAGACCCAGTACTTC	CASRSDRETQYF
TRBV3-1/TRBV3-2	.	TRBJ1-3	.	TGTGCCAGCAGCGCTCGCGCGCGTGTCTCTGGAAACACCATATATTTT	CASSARARVSGNTIYF
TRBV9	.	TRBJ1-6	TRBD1	TGTGCCAGTAGCCGGGACAGGTTACTCTCCTATAATTCACCCCTCCACTTT	CASSRDRLLSYNSPLHF
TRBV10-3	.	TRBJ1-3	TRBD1	TGTGCCATCAGTCCGGACAGGGGGCTTTCTGGAAACACCATATATTTT	CAISPDRGLSGNTIYF
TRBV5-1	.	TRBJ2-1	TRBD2	TGCGCCAGCAGGGAAACTAGCGGGAGATGGAATGAGCAGTTCTTC	CASRETSGRWNEQFF
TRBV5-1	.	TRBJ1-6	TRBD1	TGCGCCAGCAGCTTGGAAGGACAGGGGGAATCACCCCTCCACTTT	CASSLEGQGESPLHF
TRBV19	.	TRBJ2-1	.	TGTGCCAGTAGTAAGGCCCGGCAGGGGCGATTCGATGAGCAGTTCTTC	CASSKARQGRFDEQFF
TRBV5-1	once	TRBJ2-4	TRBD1	TGCGCCAGCAGCCCAGGACAGGGTAGAAACATTCAGTACTTC	CASSPGQGRNIQYF
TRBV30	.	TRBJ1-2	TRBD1	TGTGCCTGGAGTGTAGAGGGGGCGACGACATACACCTTC	CAWSVEGATTYTF
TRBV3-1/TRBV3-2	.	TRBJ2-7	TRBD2	TGTGCCAGCAGCCAAGTGCTAGCGGCTTCCTACGAGCAGTACTTC	CASSQVLAASYEQYF
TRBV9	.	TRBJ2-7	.	TGTGCCAGCAGCCCCAACCGGCTAGCGAACTACGAGCAGTACTTC	CASSPNRLANYEQYF
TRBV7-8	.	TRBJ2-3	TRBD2	TGTGCCAGCAGCTTACATCTAGCGGGAGGGCCCCAGAGCACAGATACGCAGTATTTT	CASSLHLAGGPQSTDTQYF
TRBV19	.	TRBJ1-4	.	TGTGCCAGTAGTCTACCGGGACAACCTAATGAAAAACTGTTTTTT	CASSLPGQPNEKLFF
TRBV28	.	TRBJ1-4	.	TGTGCCAGCAGGAACTCGGGAGGTGGGGATGAAAAACTGTTTTTT	CASRNSGGGDEKLFF
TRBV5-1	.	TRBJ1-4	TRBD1	TGCGCCAGCAGCTTGCAGGGGGGTGAAAAACTGTTTTTT	CASSLQGGEKLFF
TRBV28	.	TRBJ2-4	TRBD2	TGTGCCAGCAGTCGTAGGACGGGGGGAAAGAACATTCAGTACTTC	CASSRRTGGKNIQYF
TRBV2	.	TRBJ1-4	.	TGTGCCAGCAGTGGCCGACAAGCCGCAACTAATGAAAAACTGTTTTTT	CASSGRQAATNEKLFF
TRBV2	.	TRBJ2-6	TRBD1	TGTGCCAGCATGGGACAGTTCATTGGGGCCAACGTCCTGACTTTC	CASMGQFIGANVLTF
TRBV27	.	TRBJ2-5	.	TGTGCCAGCAGCCTGGACAGAGATCCCCGTCGAGGGACCCAGTACTTC	CASSLDRDPRRGTQYF
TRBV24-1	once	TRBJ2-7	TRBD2	TGTGCCACCAGTGGGGGACTAGCCCCCTACGAGCAGTACTTC	CATSGGLAPYEQYF
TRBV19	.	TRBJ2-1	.	TGTGCCAGTAGTTCCCGACAGGCGATATACAATGAGCAGTTCTTC	CASSSRQAIYNEQFF
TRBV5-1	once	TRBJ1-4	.	TGCGCCAGCAGCCCCGCGCGGGGAAATAATGAAAAACTGTTTTTT	CASSPARGNNEKLFF
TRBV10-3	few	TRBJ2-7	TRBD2	TGTGCCATCAGTGGTAGCGGGAGTGGGAGCTCCTACGAGCAGTACTTC	CAISGSGSGSSYEQYF
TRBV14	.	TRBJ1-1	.	TGTGCCAGCAGCCAAGTAGCTCGGGTTAGTGAAGCTTTCTTT	CASSQVARVSEAFF